Below are 18 T cell receptor beta chains sequenced from a single sample in a study of T cells after posttransplantation cyclophosphamide. Measured with immunoSEQ multiplex PCR; TCRdb has only the in-frame clones, and not every one. The data hold tens of thousands of clones, with roughly 90% observed a single time. The naive gate required viable CD3+CD4+ or CD3+CD8+ cells with CCR7+CD45RA+CD45RO-CD95-CD27+CD28+ phenotype. Input material: naive CD4+ T cells sorted from blood. These receptors were taken from a man aged 25-40 years in good health and a related stem cell transplant donor.

CDR3 region: CASTKGRDGGETQYF. In nucleotides, the CDR3 is TGTGCCAGCACCAAGGGGAGGGATGGTGGGGAGACCCAGTACTTC. The chain has TRBV6-6 and TRBJ2-5, with 7 bases lining up with TRBD2. Germline CDR1 is MNHNY and CDR2 is SVGAGI (reference sequence). CDR3 size: 15 residues. The junction had 13 bases not matched to a gene; V was cut back by 7 bases and J by 5 bases.

V is TRBV7-2 and J is TRBJ2-5; 8 bases line up with TRBD2. The CDR3 is made up of 14 amino acids. Trimming took 5 bases from V and 4 from J; bases not matched to a gene: 6. Germline V gene lookup returns CDR1 SGHTA and CDR2 FQGNSA. This CDR3 reads CASSPGGPGETQYF. The CDR3 DNA reads as TGTGCCAGCAGCCCGGGGGGGCCAGGAGAGACCCAGTACTTC.

The chain employs TRBV18 and TRBJ2-7; D uncertain. CDR1 is KGHSH, CDR2 LQKENI, per germline. V shed 1 base and J shed 3 bases, with 4 bases lying between them. This CDR3 is built from 12 residues. The CDR3 DNA reads TGTGCCAGCTCACCACGCGTCTACGAGCAGTACTTC. Protein sequence: CASSPRVYEQYF.

V is TRBV7-9 and J is TRBJ2-7; 7 bases are a match to TRBD2. The ends lost 6 bases at V and 11 bases at J; junction bases unmatched: 16. The CDR3 length is 14 residues. Germline V gene sequence: CDR1 SEHNR, CDR2 FQNEAQ (reference sequence). The CDR3 reads CASSALGLPFQEYF. The CDR3, as DNA: TGTGCCAGCAGTGCCCTGGGACTACCGTTTCAGGAGTACTTC.

This chain uses TRBV5-1 with TRBJ1-4; D gene unclear. The CDR3 consists of 15 residues. CDR1 is SGHRS and CDR2 is YFSETQ in the germline V gene. V lost 2 bases and J 5 bases, leaving 13 bases between the germline ends. In DNA, the CDR3 is TGCGCCAGCAGCTTAGAGCGAGGGCCGAATGAAAAACTGTTTTTT. Amino acid sequence: CASSLERGPNEKLFF. Combining the CDR3 with reference TRBV5-1 and TRBJ1-4 gives the whole variable domain KAGVTQTPRYLIKTRGQQVTLSCSPISGHRSVSWYQQTPGQGLQFLFEYFSETQRNKGNFPGRFSGRQFSNSRSEMNVSTLELGDSALYLCASSLERGPNEKLFFGSGTQLSVL.

The CDR3 coding sequence is TGTGCCAGCAGCCAAGATAACCGGTGGTACAATGAGCAGTTCTTC. Its translation is CASSQDNRWYNEQFF. The genes are TRBV14 and TRBJ2-1, with D unclear. V lost 0 bases and J lost 4, with 10 bases in between. CDR3 length: 15 amino acids. Germline V CDR1 and CDR2: SGHDN, FVKESK.

This chain uses TRBV4-1 with TRBJ1-5; tentatively, D is TRBD1 (6 bases). Germline CDR1 is MGHRA and CDR2 is YSYEKL. V shed 0 bases and J shed 6 bases, with 15 bases lying between them. This CDR3 contains 16 residues. CDR3 DNA: TGCGCCAGCAGCCAAGATACGGGGGGCTCGGGTCAGCCCCAGCATTTT. Translated, it gives CASSQDTGGSGQPQHF.

The chain recombines TRBV6-6 with TRBJ2-7; 7 bases are shared with TRBD1. This CDR3 spans 13 amino acids. V lost 6 bases, J lost 6 bases, and 8 bases stayed unmatched. CDR1 and CDR2 (germline): MNHNY, SVGAGI (reference sequence). The CDR3 reads CASRQTGFAEQYF. For the CDR3, the DNA is TGTGCCAGCAGACAGACAGGGTTCGCCGAGCAGTACTTC.

The J gene is TRBJ2-2, the V gene TRBV27; no reliable D call. The CDR3 contains 18 residues. The germline CDR1 and CDR2 sequences are MNHEY and SMNVEV (reference sequence). Trimming stripped 2 bases from V and 0 bases from J, with 16 bases between. CDR3 coding DNA: TGTGCCAGCAGTTTAAAGAACACCTTGTTCGCGAACACCGGGGAGCTGTTTTTT. This sequence encodes CASSLKNTLFANTGELFF.

This clone was seen just once. The chain uses TRBV4-1 and TRBJ2-3; TRBD2 matches 13 bases. From germline, CDR1 is MGHRA and CDR2 YSYEKL. Losses at the gene ends were 4 bases for V and 4 bases for J; bases not matched to a gene: 5. This CDR3 has 16 residues. Here the CDR3 reads CASSPWTSGGADTQYF. The CDR3 nucleotides read TGCGCCAGCAGCCCTTGGACTAGCGGGGGTGCAGATACGCAGTATTTT.

Worth noting for this clone: At one boundary the junction diverges from the germline segment, which might be a read error. The CDR3: CASSHRDKDIQYF. As DNA, the CDR3 is TGTGCCAGTAGTCACCGGGACAAAGACATTCAGTACTTC. The J gene is TRBJ2-4, the V gene TRBV19; perhaps TRBD1 as D (6 bases). Germline V gives CDR1 LNHDA, CDR2 SQIVND (reference sequence). The CDR3 extends over 13 amino acids.

The rearrangement links TRBV10-3 to TRBJ1-1, with 7 positions matching TRBD1. CDR3 length: 13 residues. CDR1 is ENHRY, CDR2 SYGVKD, per germline. The V segment lost 10 bases and the J segment 1 base; nucleotides outside the gene matches: 6. The CDR3 nucleotides are TGTGCCACCAAGCAGGGGGGGAACACTGAAGCTTTCTTT. This gives the protein CATKQGGNTEAFF.

The chain uses TRBV5-1 and TRBJ2-3; 10 positions agree with TRBD2. Germline trimming cut 3 bases from V and 5 bases from J; bases unmatched to any gene: 6. The CDR3 spans 15 residues. The germline V gene has CDR1 SGHRS and CDR2 YFSETQ. The CDR3 DNA sequence: TGCGCCAGCAGCTCCGGACTAGCGGCGCGAGATACGCAGTATTTT. Translated: CASSSGLAARDTQYF.

The chain carries TRBV18 and TRBJ1-5; the D is unclear. Trimming left V 2 bases short and J 0 bases short, with 8 bases between. This CDR3 is built from 15 residues. The germline V gene encodes CDR1 KGHSH and CDR2 LQKENI. The CDR3 bases are TGTGCCAGCTCACCAGGTCGGGATAGCAATCAGCCCCAGCATTTT. It encodes CASSPGRDSNQPQHF.

The rearrangement links TRBV7-8 to TRBJ2-7; TRBD1 agrees at 7 bases. J lost 2 bases, V lost 7 bases, and 5 bases had no gene match. Germline assignment: CDR1 SGHVS and CDR2 FQNEAQ. There are 13 residues in the CDR3. Here the CDR3 DNA reads TGTGCCAGCACCAGGGACAGAGCCTACGAGCAGTACTTC. It specifies CASTRDRAYEQYF.

This chain's CDR3 is CASRETGSGGYGYTF. The CDR3 bases are TGTGCCAGCAGAGAGACAGGGTCGGGCGGCTATGGCTACACCTTC. This sequence joins TRBV6-5 and TRBJ1-2; TRBD1 agrees at 7 bases. V trimming: 6 bases; J trimming: 4 bases; junction bases outside the gene matches: 11. This CDR3 spans 15 amino acids. Per germline, CDR1 MNHEY and CDR2 SVGAGI.

This clone was seen once. This chain links TRBV7-9 with TRBJ1-4; TRBD1 aligns across 11 bases. This CDR3 contains 16 residues. Germline V gene lookup returns CDR1 SEHNR and CDR2 FQNEAQ (reference sequence). V trimming: 6 bases; J trimming: 3 bases; junction bases outside the gene matches: 6. CDR3 protein: CASSQGTGGPNEKLFF. The CDR3 DNA sequence: TGTGCCAGCAGTCAAGGGACAGGGGGGCCTAATGAAAAACTGTTTTTT.

In DNA form, the CDR3 reads TGTGCCAGCAGTTCGACAGGGGAGGGTGTAACTGAAGCTTTCTTT. Translation gives CASSSTGEGVTEAFF. The rearrangement joins TRBV27 to TRBJ1-1, with 8 bases identical to TRBD1. The V segment lost 4 bases and the J segment 5 bases; nucleotides outside the gene matches: 9. The CDR3 has 15 residues. Looked up from germline, CDR1 is MNHEY and CDR2 is SMNVEV (reference sequence).